This T cell receptor beta chain was obtained from a study of cytomegalovirus exposure and HLA in healthy donors. Study-wide background: The 120 validation repertoires matched the roughly 630 first-cohort repertoires in platform, a later analysis reported. Notes on the study in general: A subsequent analysis found that TCR clusters from the first cohort also tended to co-occur in the approximately 110 validation repertoires, with 90% to 95% of cluster scores above 0. Three chains linked to CMV were shown in vitro to be specific for CMV antigens.

Worth noting for this clone: Antigen specificity is unknown.

Using immunoSEQ multiplex PCR, the repertoire was profiled, and TCRdb retains in-frame clones only, with some absent. The data hold fewer than 200,000 clones, with about 87% observed a single time. After removal of 1 base from V and 3 bases from J, the junction contained 3 bases not matched to a gene. The V gene's germline CDR1 is MGHRA and CDR2 YSYEKL. This CDR3 region has 16 residues. The sample consisted of PBMCs. The sequence derives from a woman younger than 45 in good health and CMV-seronegative. The V and J genes are TRBV4-1 and TRBJ1-2, with 12 bases matching TRBD1. The CDR3 DNA follows: TGCGCCAGCAGCCAAGGGGGACAGGGGGCTGACTATGGCTACACCTTC. Protein sequence: CASSQGGQGADYGYTF.